These 17 T cell receptor beta chains came from one sample sequenced in a study of OX40 agonist ivuxolimab in advanced cancers. Generated by immunoSEQ multiplex PCR, the TCRdb table keeps only in-frame clones and is missing some. Here the sample spans tens of thousands of clones, roughly four fifths being singletons. Here the sequenced sample was CD4+ or CD8+ T cells sorted from blood, taken in a trial of the OX40 agonist ivuxolimab. The receptors were sampled from an adult with an advanced solid tumor such as melanoma, head and neck, liver or kidney cancer.

The CDR3, as DNA: TGCGCCAGCAGCCAAGGTGTAGGGGACTACAATGAGCAGTTCTTC. Its protein is CASSQGVGDYNEQFF. V and J are TRBV4-1 and TRBJ2-1; possibly TRBD1 for D (5 bases). V was clipped by 1 base and J by 3 bases, with 10 bases between them. CDR1 and CDR2 (germline): MGHRA, YSYEKL. This CDR3 is 15 amino acids long.

The V and J genes are TRBV6-5 and TRBJ1-2, with D perhaps TRBD1 (5 bases). V was cut by 6 bases and J by 8 bases, with 10 bases left in between. From germline, CDR1 is MNHEY and CDR2 SVGAGI. CDR3 size: 11 residues. The CDR3 region is CASSTGVGYTF. The CDR3 DNA follows: TGTGCCAGCAGCACAGGCGTCGGCTACACCTTC.

As regards this clone: One end of the junction fails to match germline, which may point to a read error. This chain links TRBV28 with TRBJ2-2, with 11 bases identical to TRBD2. The CDR3 contains 14 residues. CDR1 is MDHEN and CDR2 is SYDVKM in the germline V gene. The CDR3 region is CASSLSGGAGKLFF. CDR3 in DNA: TGTGCCAGCAGCCTTAGCGGGGGGGCCGGGAAGCTGTTTTTT. The full variable domain, with the rest looked up from reference TRBV28 and TRBJ2-2, is DVKVTQSSRYLVKRTGEKVFLECVQDMDHENMFWYRQDPGLGLRLIYFSYDVKMKEKGDIPEGYSVSREKKERFSLILESASTNQTSMYLCASSLSGGAGKLFFGEGSRLTVL.

The gene calls are TRBV29-1 and TRBJ2-1, with 7 bases aligning to TRBD2. V lost 4 bases, J lost 4 bases, and 10 bases stayed unmatched. This CDR3 is 15 amino acids long. CDR1 and CDR2 (germline): SQVTM, ANQGSEA. DNA for the CDR3: TGCAGCGTTGCCGGACCGGGACTATATTACAATGAGCAGTTCTTC. Translated, it gives CSVAGPGLYYNEQFF.

The chain carries TRBV5-6 and TRBJ2-7; D perhaps matches TRBD1 (6 bases). The V end lost 3 bases, the J end lost 7 bases, and 11 bases lay between the germline ends. The CDR3 length is 12 residues. CDR1 is SGHDT and CDR2 is YYEEEE in the germline V gene. CDR3 loop: CASSWGLLEQYF. The CDR3 bases are TGTGCCAGCAGCTGGGGGCTTTTAGAGCAGTACTTC.

This chain joins TRBV28 and TRBJ2-3; 8 nucleotides line up with TRBD2. Germline V gene data show CDR1 as MDHEN and CDR2 as SYDVKM. V lost 6 bases, J lost 6 bases, and 14 bases stayed unmatched. This CDR3 is 16 amino acids long. The DNA of the CDR3 is TGTGCCAGCAGCCCCTCGGGGAGCGGGAGTACGGATACGCAGTATTTT. This gives the protein CASSPSGSGSTDTQYF.

The V call is TRBV6-5, the J call TRBJ2-7; D might be TRBD1 (5 bases). CDR3 length: 14 residues. V was pared by 0 bases and J by 2 bases, with 8 bases between. CDR1 and CDR2 (germline): MNHEY, SVGAGI. The CDR3, as DNA: TGTGCCAGCAGTTACTCGGAGACAGCCTACGAGCAGTACTTC. This translates into CASSYSETAYEQYF.

This clone was counted a few times. This chain uses TRBV4-1 with TRBJ1-1, with TRBD1 as a possible D gene (6 bases). Germline-derived CDR1 and CDR2 are MGHRA and YSYEKL. This CDR3 spans 18 amino acids. The V end was cut by 7 bases, the J end by 10 bases, with 34 bases between. CDR3 DNA: TGCGCCAGCACCATCCAAAACGAGGGATGGACAGCGGCTGTTCGAGCTTTCTTT. It codes for CASTIQNEGWTAAVRAFF.

The chain recombines TRBV6-4 with TRBJ2-2, with a tentative D call TRBD1 (6 bases). The V end was cut by 5 bases, the J end by 7 bases, with 14 bases between. Germline CDR1 and CDR2: MRHNA and SNTAGT. This CDR3 contains 14 residues. CDR3 sequence: CASSMSGDGGELFF. The CDR3 DNA reads TGTGCCAGCAGTATGTCAGGGGACGGCGGGGAGCTGTTTTTT.

The rearrangement uses TRBV28 and TRBJ2-3; D unclear. V was clipped by 7 bases and J by 3 bases, with 11 bases between them. The CDR3 consists of 13 residues. Germline V lookup: CDR1 MDHEN, CDR2 SYDVKM. The chain's CDR3 is CASKLPGTDTQYF. The CDR3 DNA reads TGTGCCAGCAAATTGCCAGGTACAGATACGCAGTATTTT. Full variable domain (rest looked up from reference TRBV28 and TRBJ2-3): DVKVTQSSRYLVKRTGEKVFLECVQDMDHENMFWYRQDPGLGLRLIYFSYDVKMKEKGDIPEGYSVSREKKERFSLILESASTNQTSMYLCASKLPGTDTQYFGPGTRLTVL.

This clone has only one observation. The chain couples TRBV9 to TRBJ2-5, with a possible D match to TRBD1 (6 bases). The DNA matches TRBJ2-7 better at its end, which makes the J call doubtful. The CDR3 totals 12 residues. The germline CDR1 and CDR2 sequences are SGDLS and YYNGEE. This CDR3 reads CASSGQENEQYF. In nucleotides, the CDR3 is TGTGCCAGCAGCGGACAGGAAAACGAGCAGTACTTC.

The chain joins TRBV5-1 to TRBJ1-5; D possibly corresponds to TRBD1 (5 bases). There are 16 residues in the CDR3. Trimming pared 3 bases from V and 0 bases from J, leaving 13 bases between. Germline CDR1 SGHRS, CDR2 YFSETQ. For the CDR3, the DNA is TGCGCCAGCAGCTCCCGGGGGGGAGATAGCAATCAGCCCCAGCATTTT. It yields the protein CASSSRGGDSNQPQHF.

The chain is built from TRBV19 and TRBJ2-3; D is ambiguous. Germline CDR1 LNHDA, CDR2 SQIVND (reference sequence). The CDR3 runs to 15 residues. V shed 5 bases and J shed 0 bases, with 12 bases lying between them. CDR3 sequence (DNA): TGTGCCAGTAGTCCCCGGACGGCCAGCACAGATACGCAGTATTTT. Residues: CASSPRTASTDTQYF. The full variable domain, in which reference TRBV19 and TRBJ2-3 provide the parts outside the CDR3, is DGGITQSPKYLFRKEGQNVTLSCEQNLNHDAMYWYRQDPGQGLRLIYYSQIVNDFQKGDIAEGYSVSREKKESFPLTVTSAQKNPTAFYLCASSPRTASTDTQYFGPGTRLTVL.

The gene calls are TRBV7-9 and TRBJ1-2; 7 bases are a match to TRBD1. CDR1 and CDR2 (germline): SEHNR, FQNEAQ (reference sequence). V was clipped by 4 bases and J by 2 bases; unmatched bases: 4. CDR3 length equals 14 residues. Here the CDR3 reads CASSSDRPNYGYTF. Here the CDR3 DNA reads TGTGCCAGCAGCTCGGACAGGCCCAACTATGGCTACACCTTC.

In this sample, this clone turned up a few times. J is TRBJ1-3 and V is TRBV9, with D unresolved. Germline values: CDR1 SGDLS, CDR2 YYNGEE. The CDR3 consists of 13 residues. V lost 3 bases and J lost 0, with 4 bases in between. Written as DNA, the CDR3 is TGTGCCAGCAGCGCCACCTCTGGAAACACCATATATTTT. Amino acids: CASSATSGNTIYF.

V and J are TRBV9 and TRBJ2-7; perhaps D is TRBD1 or TRBD2 (5 bases each). This CDR3 contains 14 residues. V lost 3 bases and J lost 6, with 16 bases in between. The V gene's germline CDR1 is SGDLS and CDR2 YYNGEE. CDR3 sequence reads: CASSARVGASEQYF. DNA for the CDR3: TGTGCCAGCAGCGCTAGGGTCGGGGCGAGCGAGCAGTACTTC.

J is TRBJ2-7 and V is TRBV29-1; 9 bases map to TRBD1. The CDR3 extends over 15 amino acids. The V segment lost 0 bases and the J segment 2 bases; nucleotides outside the gene matches: 5. Germline assignment: CDR1 SQVTM and CDR2 ANQGSEA. For the CDR3, the DNA is TGCAGCGTTGAAGATCAGGACAGGGGCCCCTACGAGCAGTACTTC. It is translated as CSVEDQDRGPYEQYF.